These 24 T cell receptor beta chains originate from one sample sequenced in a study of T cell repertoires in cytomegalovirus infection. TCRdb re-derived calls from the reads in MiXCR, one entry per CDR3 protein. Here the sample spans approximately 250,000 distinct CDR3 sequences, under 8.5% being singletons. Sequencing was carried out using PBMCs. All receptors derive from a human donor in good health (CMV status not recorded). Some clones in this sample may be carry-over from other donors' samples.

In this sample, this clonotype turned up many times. The CDR3 nucleotides are TGTGCCAGCAGCGCCCCTCCTAGGATCTATGGCTACACCTTC. Protein: CASSAPPRIYGYTF. V gene TRBV7-2 combines with J gene TRBJ1-2; D remains ambiguous. CDR1 is SGHTA, CDR2 FQGNSA, per germline. The CDR3 is 14 amino acids. V was clipped by 5 bases and J by 4 bases, with 14 bases between them.

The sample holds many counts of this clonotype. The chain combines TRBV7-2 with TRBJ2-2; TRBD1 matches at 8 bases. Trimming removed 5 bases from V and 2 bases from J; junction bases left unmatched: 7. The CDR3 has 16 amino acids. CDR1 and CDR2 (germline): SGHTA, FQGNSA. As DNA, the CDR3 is TGTGCCAGCAGCCTCCCAGGACAGGGTAACACCGGGGAGCTGTTTTTT. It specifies CASSLPGQGNTGELFF.

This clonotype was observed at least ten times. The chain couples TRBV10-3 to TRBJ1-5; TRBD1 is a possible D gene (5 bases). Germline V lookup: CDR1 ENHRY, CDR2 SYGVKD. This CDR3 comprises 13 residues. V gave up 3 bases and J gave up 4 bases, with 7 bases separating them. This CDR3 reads CAISDRANQPQHF. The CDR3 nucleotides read TGTGCCATCAGTGACAGGGCGAATCAGCCCCAGCATTTT.

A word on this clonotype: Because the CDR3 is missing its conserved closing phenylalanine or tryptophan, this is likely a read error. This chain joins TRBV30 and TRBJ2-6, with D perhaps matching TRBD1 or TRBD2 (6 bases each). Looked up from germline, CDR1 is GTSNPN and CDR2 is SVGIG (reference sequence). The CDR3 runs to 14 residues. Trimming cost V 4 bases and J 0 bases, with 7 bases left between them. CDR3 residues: CAWKGGSGANVLTS. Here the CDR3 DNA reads TGTGCCTGGAAGGGGGGCTCTGGGGCCAACGTCCTGACTTCC.

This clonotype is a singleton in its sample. DNA of the CDR3: TGTGCCAGCAGCTCAGGGTTGGGGCAGGCCTACAATGAGCAGTTCTTC. Its protein product is CASSSGLGQAYNEQFF. The J gene is TRBJ2-1, the V gene TRBV11-2, with a weak D call TRBD1 (5 bases). The CDR3 runs to 16 residues. The germline V gene encodes CDR1 SGHAT and CDR2 FQNNGV. V was cut by 4 bases and J by 2 bases, with 15 bases left in between.

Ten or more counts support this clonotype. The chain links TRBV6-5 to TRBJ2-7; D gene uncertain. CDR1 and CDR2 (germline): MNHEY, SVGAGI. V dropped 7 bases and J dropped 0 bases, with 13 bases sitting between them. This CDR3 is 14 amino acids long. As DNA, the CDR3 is TGTGCCAGCACCCCCCAGCCGAACTCCTACGAGCAGTACTTC. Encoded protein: CASTPQPNSYEQYF.

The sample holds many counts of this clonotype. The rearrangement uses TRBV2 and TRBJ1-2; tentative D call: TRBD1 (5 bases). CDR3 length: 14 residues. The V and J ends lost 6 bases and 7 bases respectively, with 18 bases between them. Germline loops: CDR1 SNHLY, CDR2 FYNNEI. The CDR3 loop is CASSRQLPISGYTF. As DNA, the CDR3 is TGTGCCAGCAGCAGACAGCTCCCTATAAGTGGCTACACCTTC.

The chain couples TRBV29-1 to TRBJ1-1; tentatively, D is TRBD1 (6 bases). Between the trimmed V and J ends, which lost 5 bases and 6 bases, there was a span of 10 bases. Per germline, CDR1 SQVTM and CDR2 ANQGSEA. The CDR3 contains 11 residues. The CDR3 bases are TGCAGCGTTCTGGGGGGCTCTGAAGCTTTCTTT. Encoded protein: CSVLGGSEAFF.

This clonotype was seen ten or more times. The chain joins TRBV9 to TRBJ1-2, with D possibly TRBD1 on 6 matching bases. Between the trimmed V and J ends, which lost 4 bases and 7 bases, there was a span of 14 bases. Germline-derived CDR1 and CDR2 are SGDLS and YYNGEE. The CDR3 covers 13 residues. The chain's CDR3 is CASSNTYRVGYTF. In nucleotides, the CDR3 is TGTGCCAGCAGCAACACCTACAGGGTTGGCTACACCTTC.

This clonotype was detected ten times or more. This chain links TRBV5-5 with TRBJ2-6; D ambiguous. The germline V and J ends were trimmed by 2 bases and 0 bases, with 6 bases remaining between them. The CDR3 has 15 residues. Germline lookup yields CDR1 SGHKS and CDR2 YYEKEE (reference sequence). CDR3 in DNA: TGTGCCAGCAGCTTACATCCCTCTGGGGCCAACGTCCTGACTTTC. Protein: CASSLHPSGANVLTF.

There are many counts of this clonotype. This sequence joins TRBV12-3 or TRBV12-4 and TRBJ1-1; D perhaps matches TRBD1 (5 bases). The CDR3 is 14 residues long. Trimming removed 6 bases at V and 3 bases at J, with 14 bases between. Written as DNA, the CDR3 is TGTGCCAGCAGCCCCACGGGACGGTACACTGAAGCTTTCTTT. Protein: CASSPTGRYTEAFF.

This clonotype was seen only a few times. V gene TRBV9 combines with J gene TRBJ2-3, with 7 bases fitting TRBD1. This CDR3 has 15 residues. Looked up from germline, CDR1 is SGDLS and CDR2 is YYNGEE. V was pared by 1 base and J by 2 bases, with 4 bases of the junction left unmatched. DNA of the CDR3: TGTGCCAGCAGCGTACGACAGGGCTTCACAGATACGCAGTATTTT. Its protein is CASSVRQGFTDTQYF. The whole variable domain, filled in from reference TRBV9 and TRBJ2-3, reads DSGVTQTPKHLITATGQRVTLRCSPRSGDLSVYWYQQSLDQGLQFLIQYYNGEERAKGNILERFSAQQFPDLHSELNLSSLELGDSALYFCASSVRQGFTDTQYFGPGTRLTVL.

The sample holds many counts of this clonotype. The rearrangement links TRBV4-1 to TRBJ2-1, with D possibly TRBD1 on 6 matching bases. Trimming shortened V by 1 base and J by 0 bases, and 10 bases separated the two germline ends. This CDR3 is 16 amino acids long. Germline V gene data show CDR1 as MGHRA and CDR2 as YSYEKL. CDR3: CASSQGGQSSYNEQFF. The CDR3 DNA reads TGCGCCAGCAGCCAAGGCGGACAGAGCTCCTACAATGAGCAGTTCTTC.

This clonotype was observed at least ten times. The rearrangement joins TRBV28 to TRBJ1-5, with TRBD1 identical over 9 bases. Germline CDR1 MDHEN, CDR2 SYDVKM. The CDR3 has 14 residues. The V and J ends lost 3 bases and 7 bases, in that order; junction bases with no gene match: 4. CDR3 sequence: CASSFGQGYQPQHF. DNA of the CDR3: TGTGCCAGCAGTTTTGGACAGGGGTACCAGCCCCAGCATTTT.

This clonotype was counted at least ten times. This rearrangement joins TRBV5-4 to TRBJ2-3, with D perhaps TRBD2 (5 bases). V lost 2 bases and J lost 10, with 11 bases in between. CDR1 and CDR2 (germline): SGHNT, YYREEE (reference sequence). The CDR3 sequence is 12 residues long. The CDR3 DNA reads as TGTGCCAGCAGCTTCCGGGAAGACGCGCAGTATTTT. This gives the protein CASSFREDAQYF.

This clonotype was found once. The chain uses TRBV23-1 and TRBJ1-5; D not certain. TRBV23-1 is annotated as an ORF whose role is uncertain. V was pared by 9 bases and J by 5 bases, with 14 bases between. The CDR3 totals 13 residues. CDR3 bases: TGCGCCAGTTTCGGCCGGGCTCATCAGCCCCAGCATTTT. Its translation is CASFGRAHQPQHF.

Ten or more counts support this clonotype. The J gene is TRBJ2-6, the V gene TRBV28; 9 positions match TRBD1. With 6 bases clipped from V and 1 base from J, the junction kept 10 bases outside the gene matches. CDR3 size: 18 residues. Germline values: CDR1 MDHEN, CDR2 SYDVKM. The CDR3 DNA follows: TGTGCCAGCAGCCCCCCGACAGGGGGGGTTTCTGGGGCCAACGTCCTGACTTTC. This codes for CASSPPTGGVSGANVLTF.

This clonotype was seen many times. The CDR3 reads CASKRGTGELFF. DNA for the CDR3: TGTGCCAGCAAACGAGGGACCGGGGAGCTGTTTTTT. This chain links TRBV6-2 or TRBV6-3 with TRBJ2-2; D is possibly TRBD2 (5 bases). The V gene's germline CDR1 is MNHEY and CDR2 SVGEGT. This CDR3 is 12 amino acids long. V was trimmed by 7 bases and J by 5 bases, leaving 8 bases between them.

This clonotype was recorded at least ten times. CDR3 sequence (DNA): TGTGCCAGCATGACTAGCTGGATGGAGCTGTTTTTT. It codes for CASMTSWMELFF. The J gene is TRBJ2-2, the V gene TRBV6-2 or TRBV6-3; 7 bases agree with TRBD2. Germline V lookup: CDR1 MNHEY, CDR2 SVGEGT. With 7 bases clipped from V and 10 bases from J, the junction kept 6 bases outside the gene matches. The CDR3 totals 12 residues.

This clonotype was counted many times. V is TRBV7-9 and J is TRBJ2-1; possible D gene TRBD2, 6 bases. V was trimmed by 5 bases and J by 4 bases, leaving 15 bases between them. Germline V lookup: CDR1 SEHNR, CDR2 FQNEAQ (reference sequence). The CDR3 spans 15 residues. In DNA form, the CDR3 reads TGTGCCAGCAGCACTCCCGACGGGACTTACAATGAGCAGTTCTTC. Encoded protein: CASSTPDGTYNEQFF.

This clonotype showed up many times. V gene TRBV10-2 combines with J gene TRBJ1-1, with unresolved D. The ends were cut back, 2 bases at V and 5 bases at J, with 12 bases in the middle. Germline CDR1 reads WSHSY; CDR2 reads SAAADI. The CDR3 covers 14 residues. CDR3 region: CASSETRSRTEAFF. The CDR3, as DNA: TGCGCCAGCAGTGAGACTCGCTCCAGAACTGAAGCTTTCTTT.

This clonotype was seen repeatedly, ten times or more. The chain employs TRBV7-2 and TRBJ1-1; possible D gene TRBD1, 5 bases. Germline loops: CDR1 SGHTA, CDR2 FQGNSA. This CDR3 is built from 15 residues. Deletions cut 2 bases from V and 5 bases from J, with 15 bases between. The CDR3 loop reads CASSLSGGIGTEAFF. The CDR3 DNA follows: TGTGCCAGCAGCTTAAGTGGGGGAATAGGGACTGAAGCTTTCTTT.

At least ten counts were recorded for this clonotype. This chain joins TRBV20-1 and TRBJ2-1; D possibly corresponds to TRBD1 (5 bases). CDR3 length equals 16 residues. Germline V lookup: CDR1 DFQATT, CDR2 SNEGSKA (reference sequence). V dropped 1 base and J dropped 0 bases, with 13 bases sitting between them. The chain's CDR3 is CSARGYSRVSYNEQFF. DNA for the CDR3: TGCAGTGCTAGAGGGTATTCCAGGGTCTCCTACAATGAGCAGTTCTTC.

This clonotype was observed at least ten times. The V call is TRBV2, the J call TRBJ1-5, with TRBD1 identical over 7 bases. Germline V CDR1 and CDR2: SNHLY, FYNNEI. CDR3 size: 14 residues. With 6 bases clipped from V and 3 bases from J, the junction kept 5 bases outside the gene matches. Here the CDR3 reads CASSAGQTNQPQHF. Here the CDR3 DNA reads TGTGCCAGCAGCGCGGGACAGACCAATCAGCCCCAGCATTTT. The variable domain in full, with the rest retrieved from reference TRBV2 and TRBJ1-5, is EPEVTQTPSHQVTQMGQEVILRCVPISNHLYFYWYRQILGQKVEFLVSFYNNEISEKSEIFDDQFSVERPDGSNFTLKIRSTKLEDSAMYFCASSAGQTNQPQHFGDGTRLSIL.